This T cell receptor (beta chain) was obtained from a study of blood T cell repertoires in COVID-19. Study overall: Sources were T cells, B-cell-depleted T cells, or PBMCs; the material itself was cDNA or gDNA.

The assay was immunoSEQ multiplex PCR, and TCRdb's table has in-frame clones only and misses some. Of approximately 190,000 clones detected, around 80% appear once; the ten largest clones hold 15% to 20%. V was clipped by 2 bases and J by 7 bases, with 11 bases between them. The CDR3 sequence is 13 residues long. Germline CDR1 KGHSH, CDR2 LQKENI. The specimen was peripheral blood. The clonotype comes from a human donor in a cohort sampled during active COVID-19. This sequence joins TRBV18 and TRBJ1-2; TRBD1 might be the D (6 bases). CDR3 in amino acids: CASSPTGSSGYTF. The CDR3 bases are TGTGCCAGCTCACCAACAGGGTCAAGTGGCTACACCTTC.